This T cell receptor beta chain derives from a study of T cells in Graves' hyperthyroidism and ophthalmopathy. Study results and caveats: From stable hyperthyroidism, ophthalmopathy was separated by a 13 V-J model. Most thyroid-expanded clonotypes above 0.001 were also found in blood.

Researchers barred patients who had uncontrolled infection, other autoimmune disease, pregnancy or lactation. The diagnostic basis comprised clinical symptoms, serum thyroxine and TRAb, thyroid ultrasound and orbital computed tomography. This clonotype was recorded at least ten times. Its antigen is unknown. The TCR beta CDR3 regions underwent amplification using RNA transcripts as the source. HTBI primers were used for first-round RT-PCR of the TCR CDR3. TCRdb reprocessed the multiplex PCR reads with MiXCR, giving one entry per CDR3 protein. The data hold under 550,000 distinct CDR3 sequences, with about an eighth observed a single time. Germline assignment: CDR1 SNHLY and CDR2 FYNNEI. This CDR3 region has 14 residues. Trimming took 2 bases from V and 5 from J, leaving 10 bases between them.

Sequenced material: blood. This sequence joins TRBV2 and TRBJ1-5; D not certain. This receptor was identified in a young woman with Graves' hyperthyroidism. This chain's CDR3 is CASSESHPHQPQHF. The CDR3 DNA reads as TGTGCCAGCAGTGAATCACACCCTCATCAGCCCCAGCATTTT.